This passage covers 13 T cell receptor beta chains from one sample sequenced in a study of T cell responses to AZD1222 COVID-19 vaccine (dated by TCRdb to the early 2020s). The sample's time point label, decoded: about 28 days (+/-7) after the second vaccine dose. The method was the immunoSEQ multiplex PCR assay. Drawn from immuneACCESS, this table holds only the in-frame rearrangements with V and J called that TCRdb kept. Clones are partly lost; checked studies trace under half to an unresolved V gene and leave the rest unexplained. The sample has fewer than 150,000 clones on record, nearly 90% of them singletons. The ten most abundant clones make up around 5.3% of the sample. The specimen comprised peripheral blood, sampled 28 days after the second AZD1222 dose. The receptors originated from an adult who received the AZD1222 COVID-19 vaccine.

The chain is built from TRBV29-1 and TRBJ2-7; D might be TRBD2 (6 bases). The ends were cut back, 7 bases at V and 5 bases at J, with 21 bases in the middle. This CDR3 region has 14 residues. Germline V gene data show CDR1 as SQVTM and CDR2 as ANQGSEA. The CDR3, as DNA: TGCAGCGCAGAAAAAACGGCGGGGTTCGACGAGCAGTACTTC. Protein product: CSAEKTAGFDEQYF.

This clone has a handful of counts. The rearrangement joins TRBV6-2 or TRBV6-3 to TRBJ2-1, with D possibly TRBD2 on 6 matching bases. Trimming stripped 2 bases from V and 2 bases from J, with 10 bases between. The germline gives CDR1 MNHEY, CDR2 SVGEGT. This CDR3 comprises 15 residues. CDR3 loop: CASSYRDSAYNEQFF. The CDR3 DNA is TGTGCCAGCAGTTACCGGGACTCCGCCTACAATGAGCAGTTCTTC.

The chain has TRBV27 and TRBJ2-3, with D tentatively TRBD1 or TRBD2 (5 bases each). Germline CDR1 MNHEY, CDR2 SMNVEV (reference sequence). V was clipped by 6 bases and J by 8 bases, with 15 bases between them. This CDR3 has 13 amino acids. The CDR3 here is CASSGTFGITQYF. CDR3 in DNA: TGTGCCAGCAGCGGGACCTTTGGCATTACGCAGTATTTT.

This chain connects TRBV30 to TRBJ1-5; D gene uncertain. Germline V gene lookup returns CDR1 GTSNPN and CDR2 SVGIG (reference sequence). V was cut by 0 bases and J by 0 bases, with 12 bases left in between. The CDR3 length is 16 residues. The CDR3 DNA sequence: TGTGCCTGGAGTGTACGAACCGGGAGTAGCAATCAGCCCCAGCATTTT. It codes for CAWSVRTGSSNQPQHF.

The chain employs TRBV5-4 and TRBJ1-1, with TRBD1 as a possible D gene (6 bases). V dropped 4 bases and J dropped 0 bases, with 16 bases sitting between them. The germline V gene encodes CDR1 SGHNT and CDR2 YYREEE (reference sequence). This CDR3 region has 16 residues. The DNA for the CDR3 is TGTGCCAGCAGCGGGGGCCCGGGGGTATTGAACACTGAAGCTTTCTTT. Protein sequence: CASSGGPGVLNTEAFF.

The chain couples TRBV25-1 to TRBJ2-2, with TRBD2 matching 7 bases. Losses at the gene ends were 2 bases for V and 0 bases for J; bases not matched to a gene: 6. The CDR3 length is 17 residues. CDR1 MGHDK and CDR2 SYGVNS come from the germline V gene. CDR3 coding DNA: TGTGCCAGCAGTGAAAGCGCTAGCGGAGCGAACACCGGGGAGCTGTTTTTT. This sequence encodes CASSESASGANTGELFF.

This chain links TRBV24-1 with TRBJ1-5; a weak D match, TRBD1 (6 bases). Trimming cost V 3 bases and J 1 base, with 9 bases left between them. Germline V gives CDR1 KGHDR, CDR2 SFDVKD. The length of the CDR3 is 15 residues. In DNA form, the CDR3 reads TGTGCCACCAGTGATCCAGGACAGAGCAATCAGCCCCAGCATTTT. It codes for CATSDPGQSNQPQHF.

V gene TRBV19 combines with J gene TRBJ2-2; a weak D match, TRBD2 (6 bases). Deletions cut 5 bases from V and 2 bases from J, with 15 bases between. This CDR3 spans 16 amino acids. Germline V lookup: CDR1 LNHDA, CDR2 SQIVND (reference sequence). The CDR3 nucleotides are TGTGCCAGTAGTCCGCGGGACTTACCTAACACCGGGGAGCTGTTTTTT. Its protein product is CASSPRDLPNTGELFF.

The chain employs TRBV9 and TRBJ1-4, with 7 bases aligning to TRBD1. CDR3 length: 15 amino acids. The V and J ends lost 3 bases and 1 base, in that order; junction bases with no gene match: 3. From germline, CDR1 is SGDLS and CDR2 YYNGEE. The chain's CDR3 is CASSGQGETNEKLFF. CDR3 DNA sequence: TGTGCCAGCAGCGGACAGGGAGAAACTAATGAAAAACTGTTTTTT.

The chain is built from TRBV28 and TRBJ1-2, with TRBD1 as a possible D gene (6 bases). From germline, CDR1 is MDHEN and CDR2 SYDVKM. The CDR3 extends over 14 amino acids. Between the trimmed V and J ends, which lost 6 bases and 2 bases, there was a span of 13 bases. The CDR3 here is CASSRDKGNYGYTF. CDR3 bases: TGTGCCAGCAGCCGGGACAAAGGAAACTATGGCTACACCTTC.

The chain is built from TRBV18 and TRBJ1-5, with D uncertain. This CDR3 contains 14 residues. From germline, CDR1 is KGHSH and CDR2 LQKENI. Trimming pared 0 bases from V and 6 bases from J, leaving 9 bases between. CDR3 sequence (DNA): TGTGCCAGCTCACCACCGGGGTCCGCTCAGCCCCAGCATTTT. Translated, it gives CASSPPGSAQPQHF.

The genes are TRBV24-1 and TRBJ2-1; tentative D call: TRBD2 (5 bases). Germline CDR1 and CDR2: KGHDR and SFDVKD. V was cut by 7 bases and J by 3 bases, with 18 bases left in between. The CDR3 runs to 16 residues. The CDR3 sequence is CATSPRLSLLYNEQFF. In DNA, the CDR3 is TGTGCCACCAGCCCCCGACTATCCCTCCTCTACAATGAGCAGTTCTTC.

The J gene is TRBJ1-5, the V gene TRBV28, with D possibly TRBD1 on 5 matching bases. The CDR3 contains 16 residues. V was cut by 8 bases and J by 7 bases, with 24 bases left in between. Germline loops: CDR1 MDHEN, CDR2 SYDVKM. CDR3 nucleotide sequence: TGTGCCAGCGGTGATTTAAGGGCAGGGAAAGGCCAGCCCCAGCATTTT. This sequence encodes CASGDLRAGKGQPQHF.